This T cell receptor beta chain derives from a study of tumor-infiltrating lymphocytes in primary liver carcinoma. Study in general: T1-T3 N0M0 was the stage of the tumors, which were 4.2 to 10 cm across. Whole-study results and caveats: A small share of top clones, only about 7-24%, was found in all five tumor regions. Tumors significantly exceeded blood in top-250-clone fraction (p = 0.039).

On this clonotype itself: Its antigen is as yet unknown. At one of its ends the junction is not consistent with the germline gene, which may arise from a read error.

The study co-extracted DNA and RNA from about 21-30 mg of unsorted bulk tissue. Infection with HBV was chronic in patients; they were treatment-naive. Researchers generated TCR beta cDNA from roughly 510 ng of total RNA, relying on a constant-region primer. What produced the TCR beta libraries was three nested multiplex PCR rounds using slightly modified ARM-PCR. TRBV1-TRBV30 forward primers paired with a C-beta reverse primer drove the first two PCR rounds, about 11 cycles each. Each CDR3 protein is one row after TCRdb ran MiXCR on the multiplex PCR reads. The sample records approximately 110,000 distinct CDR3 sequences, approximately 80% being singletons. CDR3 length: 11 amino acids.

This chain connects TRBV12-3 or TRBV12-4 to TRBJ2-7; D not certain. Material: liver tumor tissue from sampling region 3. The subset was: tumor region T3, left-lateral pole. This receptor was taken from a man aged 40-50 years with primary liver carcinoma and hepatitis B virus infection. In DNA form, the CDR3 reads TGTACCAGCAGTTCCACCTACGACCAGTACTTC. It encodes CTSSSTYDQYF.